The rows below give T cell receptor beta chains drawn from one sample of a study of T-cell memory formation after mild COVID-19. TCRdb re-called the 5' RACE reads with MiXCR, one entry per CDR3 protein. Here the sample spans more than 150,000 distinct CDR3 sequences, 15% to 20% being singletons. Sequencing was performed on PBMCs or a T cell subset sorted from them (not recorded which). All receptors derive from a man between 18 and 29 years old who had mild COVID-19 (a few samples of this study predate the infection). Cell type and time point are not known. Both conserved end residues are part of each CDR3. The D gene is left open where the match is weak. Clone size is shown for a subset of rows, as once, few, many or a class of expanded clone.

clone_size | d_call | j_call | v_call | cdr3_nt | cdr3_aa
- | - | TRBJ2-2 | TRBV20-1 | TGCAGTGCTACCTCCGCCCAGAACACCGGGGAGCTGTTTTTT | CSATSAQNTGELFF
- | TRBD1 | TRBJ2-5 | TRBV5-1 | TGCGCCAGCAGCTTGGATCCGGGACAGTACCAAGAGACCCAGTACTTC | CASSLDPGQYQETQYF
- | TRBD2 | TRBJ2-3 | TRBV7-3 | TGTGCCAGCAGCCCCATGGGGGGGGGAAGCACAGATACGCAGTATTTT | CASSPMGGGSTDTQYF
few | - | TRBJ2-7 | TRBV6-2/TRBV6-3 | TGTGCCAGCAGTTACGGAGGTCTCCGCTACGAGCAGTACTTC | CASSYGGLRYEQYF
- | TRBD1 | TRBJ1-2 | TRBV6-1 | TGTGCCAGCAGTGAAGAGGCAGGGGGAACTAACTATGGCTACACCTTC | CASSEEAGGTNYGYTF
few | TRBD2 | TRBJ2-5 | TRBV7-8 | TGTGCCAGCAGCTCCTCCCCTGGGGAGGGGAAGACCCAGTACTTC | CASSSSPGEGKTQYF
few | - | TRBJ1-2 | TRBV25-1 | TGTGCCAGCAGTGAGAGCAAGGGGCAAGCTAACTATGGCTACACCTTC | CASSESKGQANYGYTF
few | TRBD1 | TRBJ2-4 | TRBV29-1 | TGCAGCGTTGAAACAGGGGGCGCGACCAAAAACATTCAGTACTTC | CSVETGGATKNIQYF
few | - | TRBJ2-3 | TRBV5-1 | TGCGCCAGCAGCTTAACTAGCACAGATACGCAGTATTTT | CASSLTSTDTQYF
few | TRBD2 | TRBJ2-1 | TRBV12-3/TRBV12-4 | TGTGCCAGCAGCAAGAGCTTAGCGGGGCCACACGAGGGTGAGCAGTTCTTC | CASSKSLAGPHEGEQFF
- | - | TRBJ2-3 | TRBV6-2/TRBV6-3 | TGTGCCAGCAGTGCGCCCGGGAACACAGATACGCAGTATTTT | CASSAPGNTDTQYF
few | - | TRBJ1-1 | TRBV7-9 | TGTGCCAGCAGCTTTAATCCGGAAGCTTTCTTT | CASSFNPEAFF
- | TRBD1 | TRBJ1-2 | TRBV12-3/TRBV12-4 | TGTGCCAGCAGGTTCGGCAGGGGGAGATCCTATGGCTACACCTTC | CASRFGRGRSYGYTF
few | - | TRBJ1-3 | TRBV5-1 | TGCGCCAGCAGCTCCACCCGGGGAGATCGCCTCGGCTCTGGAAACACCATATATTTT | CASSSTRGDRLGSGNTIYF
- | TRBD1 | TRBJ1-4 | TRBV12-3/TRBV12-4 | TGTGCCAGCAGCCCCCTCGCCCCGGACAGGTGGGGTGAAAAACTGTTTTTT | CASSPLAPDRWGEKLFF
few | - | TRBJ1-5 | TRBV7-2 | TGTGCCAGCAGCTTGGACAGATTTAGCAATCAGCCCCAGCATTTT | CASSLDRFSNQPQHF
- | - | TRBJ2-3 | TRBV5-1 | TGCGCCAGCAGCTTGGACACCCGCACAGATACGCAGTATTTT | CASSLDTRTDTQYF
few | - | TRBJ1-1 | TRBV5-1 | TGCGCCAGCAAAGGGACACTGAACACTGAAGCTTTCTTT | CASKGTLNTEAFF
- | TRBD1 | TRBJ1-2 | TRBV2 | TGTGCCAGCAGGGGACAGGTGTATGGCTACACCTTC | CASRGQVYGYTF
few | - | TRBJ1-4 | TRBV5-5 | TGTGCCAGCAACTGGAGGACAACTAATGAAAAACTGTTTTTT | CASNWRTTNEKLFF
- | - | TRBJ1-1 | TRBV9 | TGTGCCAGCAGCGTAGAAGGGAGGAGGAACACTGAAGCTTTCTTT | CASSVEGRRNTEAFF
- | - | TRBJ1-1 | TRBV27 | TGTGCCAGCAGTTTATCTGGGAGCACCACTGAAGCTTTCTTT | CASSLSGSTTEAFF
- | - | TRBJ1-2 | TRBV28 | TGTGCCAGCAGTTTCGACTACTATGGCTACACCTTC | CASSFDYYGYTF
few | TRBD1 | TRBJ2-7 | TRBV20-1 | TGCAGTGCTAGAGCCCCTACAGGGGTCTTGGATCGAGTTGGTGGTCGGGTCTTC | CSARAPTGVLDRVGGRVF
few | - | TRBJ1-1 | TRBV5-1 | TGCGCCAGCGGCGGACAGCCGAACACTGAAGCTTTCTTT | CASGGQPNTEAFF
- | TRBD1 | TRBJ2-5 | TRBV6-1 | TGTGCCAGCAGGGATACAGGGGGCCGGGAAGAGACCCAGTACTTC | CASRDTGGREETQYF
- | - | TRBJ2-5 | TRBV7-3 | TGTGCCAGCAGCTTAAGTCACGACAAAGCCCAAGAGACCCAGTACTTC | CASSLSHDKAQETQYF
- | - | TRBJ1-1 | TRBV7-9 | TGTGCCGAGAGGAACCTGAACACTGAAGCTTTCTTT | CAERNLNTEAFF
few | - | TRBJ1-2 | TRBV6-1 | TGTGCCAGCAGGAGACAGGAACTAGTTGGCTACACCTTC | CASRRQELVGYTF
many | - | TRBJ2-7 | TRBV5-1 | TGCGCCAGCAGCTTTGGGTATCCTGAAGCCTACGAGCAGTACTTC | CASSFGYPEAYEQYF
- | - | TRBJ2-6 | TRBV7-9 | TGTGCCAGCAGCCTCTTACAGGCCTCTGGGGCCAACGTCCTGACTTTC | CASSLLQASGANVLTF
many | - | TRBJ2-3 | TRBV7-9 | TGTGCCAGCAGCTTAGCAACAGATACGCAGTATTTT | CASSLATDTQYF
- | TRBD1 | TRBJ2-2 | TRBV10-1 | TGCGCCAGCAACGACGGACAGGGCTCGGGCGGGGAGCTGTTTTTT | CASNDGQGSGGELFF
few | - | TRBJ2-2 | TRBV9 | TGTGCCAGCAGGAGAAACACCGGGGAGCTGTTTTTT | CASRRNTGELFF
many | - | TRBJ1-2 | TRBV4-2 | TGTGCCAGCAGCCAAGATCTTCAGCAGGCGTTACGGGGTGGCTATGGCTACACCTTC | CASSQDLQQALRGGYGYTF
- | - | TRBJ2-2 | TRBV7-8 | TGTGCCAGCAGCCCAAGGAGGGCAGCCACCGGGGAGCTGTTTTTT | CASSPRRAATGELFF